These T cell receptor beta chains were read from a single sample in a study of vaccination and CD4 T cells after COVID-19. In TCRdb, the PCR reads were re-called with MiXCR into one record per CDR3 protein. The sample consists of about 18,000 distinct CDR3 sequences, about 45% of them appearing once. The antigens these receptors bind are not known. The material sequenced was CD4+ T cells from blood, cultured in vitro, taken after SARS-CoV-2 vaccination. The receptors stem from a human donor who had recovered from COVID-19. Each CDR3 is given without its conserved first and last residue.

v_call	j_call	cdr3_aa
TRBV7-8	TRBJ1-5	ASSFDRTNQPQH
TRBV7-2	TRBJ1-1	ASSLSVMDTEAF
TRBV7-2	TRBJ2-5	ASSSDRVETQY
TRBV6-1	TRBJ2-7	ASSGPTGVVGEQY
TRBV27	TRBJ1-6	ASSSARPVTYNSPLH
TRBV7-2	TRBJ1-1	ASSLVWATEAF
TRBV6-2/TRBV6-3	TRBJ1-5	ASSLEQGIHPQH
TRBV6-1	TRBJ1-4	ASSEDGQKLF
TRBV11-3	TRBJ1-2	ASSRGIYGYT
TRBV11-2	TRBJ2-1	ASTPMGVSYNEQF
TRBV20-1	TRBJ1-3	SAGTAENTIY
TRBV29-1	TRBJ2-3	SAGDRGEADTQY
TRBV19	TRBJ2-3	ASSPFRVASTDTQY
TRBV29-1	TRBJ2-5	SVGGYGETQY
TRBV19	TRBJ2-1	ASTVDRASYNEQF
TRBV12-3/TRBV12-4	TRBJ2-5	ASSLVSGRTQY
TRBV6-2/TRBV6-3	TRBJ2-7	ASSYFGRYDDEQY
TRBV15	TRBJ2-7	ATSGEEGTSGVRDEQY
TRBV27	TRBJ2-7	ASSLGRAYEQY